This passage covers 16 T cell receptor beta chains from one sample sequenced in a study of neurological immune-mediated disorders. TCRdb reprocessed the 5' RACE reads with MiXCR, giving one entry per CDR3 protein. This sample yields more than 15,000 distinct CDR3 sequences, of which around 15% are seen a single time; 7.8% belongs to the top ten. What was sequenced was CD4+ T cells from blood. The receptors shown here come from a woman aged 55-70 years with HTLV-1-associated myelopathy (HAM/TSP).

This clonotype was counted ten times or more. CDR3 region: CSARPSGRAGQPQHF. The CDR3 DNA follows: TGCAGTGCTAGACCCTCAGGCAGGGCAGGTCAGCCCCAGCATTTT. V usage is TRBV20-1 and J usage is TRBJ1-5; possible D gene TRBD1, 5 bases. Germline CDR1 reads DFQATT; CDR2 reads SNEGSKA (reference sequence). The CDR3 loop spans 15 amino acids. The V end was cut by 2 bases, the J end by 6 bases, with 17 bases between.

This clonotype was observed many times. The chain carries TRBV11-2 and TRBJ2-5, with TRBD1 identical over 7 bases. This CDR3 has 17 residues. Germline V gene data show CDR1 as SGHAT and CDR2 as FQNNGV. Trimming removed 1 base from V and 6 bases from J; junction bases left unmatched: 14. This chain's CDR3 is CASSLVVGQTGTKTQYF. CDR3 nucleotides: TGTGCCAGCAGCTTAGTTGTCGGGCAGACAGGGACGAAGACCCAGTACTTC.

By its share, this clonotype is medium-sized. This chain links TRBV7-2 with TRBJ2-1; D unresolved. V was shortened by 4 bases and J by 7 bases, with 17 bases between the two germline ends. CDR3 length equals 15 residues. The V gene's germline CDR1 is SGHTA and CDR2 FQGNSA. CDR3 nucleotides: TGTGCCAGCAGCTCAACACCCTTATATGGGAATGAGCAGTTCTTC. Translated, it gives CASSSTPLYGNEQFF.

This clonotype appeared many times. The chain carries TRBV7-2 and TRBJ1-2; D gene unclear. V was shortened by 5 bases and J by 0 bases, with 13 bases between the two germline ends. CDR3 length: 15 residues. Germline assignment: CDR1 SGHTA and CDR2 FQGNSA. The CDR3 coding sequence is TGTGCCAGCAGCCAAAGGTTCCTGGCTAACTATGGCTACACCTTC. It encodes CASSQRFLANYGYTF.

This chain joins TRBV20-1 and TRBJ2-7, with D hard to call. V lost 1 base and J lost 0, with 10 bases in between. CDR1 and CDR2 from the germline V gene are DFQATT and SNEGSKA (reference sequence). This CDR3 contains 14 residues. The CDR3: CSARVSKGSYEQYF. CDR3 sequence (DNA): TGCAGTGCTAGAGTTAGCAAGGGCTCCTACGAGCAGTACTTC.

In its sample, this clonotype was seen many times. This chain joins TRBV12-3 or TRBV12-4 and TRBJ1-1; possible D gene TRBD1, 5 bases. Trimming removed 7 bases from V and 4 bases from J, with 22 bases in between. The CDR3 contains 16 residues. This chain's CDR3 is CASTSGEGRASTEAFF. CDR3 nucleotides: TGTGCCAGCACGTCGGGGGAGGGGAGGGCTAGCACTGAAGCTTTCTTT.

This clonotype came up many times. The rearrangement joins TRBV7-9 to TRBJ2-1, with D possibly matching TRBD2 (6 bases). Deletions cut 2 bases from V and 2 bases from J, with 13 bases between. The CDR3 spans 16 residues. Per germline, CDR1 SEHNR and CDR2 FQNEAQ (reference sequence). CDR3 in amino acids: CASSLLRDWAYNEQFF. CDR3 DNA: TGTGCCAGCAGCTTACTTAGGGACTGGGCCTACAATGAGCAGTTCTTC.

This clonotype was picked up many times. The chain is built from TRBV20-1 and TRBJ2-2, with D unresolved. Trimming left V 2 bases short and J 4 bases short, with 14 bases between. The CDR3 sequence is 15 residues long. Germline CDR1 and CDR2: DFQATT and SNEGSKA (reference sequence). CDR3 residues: CSARPQVSGTGELFF. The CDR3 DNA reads TGCAGTGCTAGACCGCAGGTATCTGGCACCGGGGAGCTGTTTTTT.

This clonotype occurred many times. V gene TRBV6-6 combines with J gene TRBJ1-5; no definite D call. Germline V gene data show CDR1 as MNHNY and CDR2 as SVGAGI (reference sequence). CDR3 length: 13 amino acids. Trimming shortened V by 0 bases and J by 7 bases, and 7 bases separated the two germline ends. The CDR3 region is CASSYSEGQPQHF. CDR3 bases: TGTGCCAGCAGTTACTCGGAGGGACAGCCCCAGCATTTT.

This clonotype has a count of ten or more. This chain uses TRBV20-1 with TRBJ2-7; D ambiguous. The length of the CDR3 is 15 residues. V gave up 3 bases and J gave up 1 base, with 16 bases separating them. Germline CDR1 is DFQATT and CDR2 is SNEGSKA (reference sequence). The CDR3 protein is CSARERFGSSYEQYF. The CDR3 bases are TGCAGTGCTAGGGAGAGATTCGGGTCATCCTACGAGCAGTACTTC.

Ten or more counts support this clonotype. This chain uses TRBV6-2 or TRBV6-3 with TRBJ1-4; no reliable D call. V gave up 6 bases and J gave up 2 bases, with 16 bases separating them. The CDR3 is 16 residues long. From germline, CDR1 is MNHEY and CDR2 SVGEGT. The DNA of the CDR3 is TGTGCCAGCAGCCGCCTCCCCGCCGCTACTAATGAAAAACTGTTTTTT. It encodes CASSRLPAATNEKLFF.

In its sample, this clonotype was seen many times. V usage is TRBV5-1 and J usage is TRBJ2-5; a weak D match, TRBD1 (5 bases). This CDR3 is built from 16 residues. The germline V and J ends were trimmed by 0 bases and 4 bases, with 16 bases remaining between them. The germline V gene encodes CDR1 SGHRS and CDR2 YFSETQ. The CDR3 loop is CASSLAKGPFGETQYF. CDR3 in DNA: TGCGCCAGCAGCTTGGCAAAGGGGCCCTTCGGAGAGACCCAGTACTTC.

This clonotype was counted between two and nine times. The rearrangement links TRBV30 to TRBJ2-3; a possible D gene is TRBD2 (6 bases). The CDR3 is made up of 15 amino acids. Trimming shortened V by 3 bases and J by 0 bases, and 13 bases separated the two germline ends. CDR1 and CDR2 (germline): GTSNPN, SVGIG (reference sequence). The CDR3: CAWSGGLRSTDTQYF. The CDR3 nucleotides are TGTGCCTGGAGCGGGGGACTGCGGAGCACAGATACGCAGTATTTT.

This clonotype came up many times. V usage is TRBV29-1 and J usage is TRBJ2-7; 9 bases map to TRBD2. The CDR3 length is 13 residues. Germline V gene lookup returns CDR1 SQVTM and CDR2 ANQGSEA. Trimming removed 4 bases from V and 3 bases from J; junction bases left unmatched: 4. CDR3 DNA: TGCAGCGTTGGGGCTAGCGGGGTCTACGAGCAGTACTTC. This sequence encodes CSVGASGVYEQYF.

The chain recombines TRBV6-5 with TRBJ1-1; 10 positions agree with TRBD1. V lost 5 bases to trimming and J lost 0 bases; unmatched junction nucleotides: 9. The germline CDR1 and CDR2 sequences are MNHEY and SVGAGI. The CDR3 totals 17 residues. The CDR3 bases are TGTGCCAGCAGTAGGGCCCCCGGGACAGGGGTGAACACTGAAGCTTTCTTT. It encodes CASSRAPGTGVNTEAFF.

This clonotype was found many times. CDR3 loop: CASSLSSGQGSNQPQHF. CDR3 coding DNA: TGTGCCAGCAGCCTGAGTTCCGGACAGGGAAGCAATCAGCCCCAGCATTTT. The J gene is TRBJ1-5, the V gene TRBV12-3 or TRBV12-4; 8 bases are shared with TRBD1. Unmatched junction bases numbered 11, after V lost 6 bases and J lost 1 base. The CDR3 has 17 residues.